The T cell receptor (beta chain) described here comes from a study of T cell responses to AZD1222 COVID-19 vaccine. Libraries were prepared by immunoSEQ multiplex PCR; TCRdb keeps only in-frame clonotypes and omits some of them. The table shows about 180,000 clones, with just over 85% occurring only once. This CDR3 region has 11 residues. V gave up 2 bases and J gave up 10 bases, with 8 bases separating them. The germline V gene has CDR1 MNHEY and CDR2 SVGEGT. The sequence came from an adult in good health. The J gene is TRBJ1-1, the V gene TRBV6-2 or TRBV6-3; D unresolved. Source: peripheral blood, taken on day 0 of AZD1222 vaccination. The CDR3 region is CASSYTMGAFF. CDR3 nucleotides: TGTGCCAGCAGTTACACCATGGGAGCTTTCTTT.